These T cell receptor beta chains were read from a single sample in a study of cytomegalovirus exposure and HLA in healthy donors. TCRdb's table, derived via immunoSEQ multiplex PCR, lists solely in-frame clones and lacks some. The sample holds roughly 270,000 clones, more than 75% seen once. Sequences were obtained from PBMCs. Receptors were obtained from a woman younger than 35 in good health and CMV-seronegative. Both conserved end residues are part of each CDR3. Each record gives: clone size, V gene, J gene, D gene, CDR3 protein, CDR3 DNA. A D gene is named only where the DNA matches it firmly. Clone size is not always given. Where it is, it says once, few, many or a class for expanded clones.

.	TRBV2	TRBJ2-1	.	CASPTGYNEQFF	TGTGCCAGCCCGACAGGATACAATGAGCAGTTCTTC
once	TRBV25-1	TRBJ1-2	.	CASSGGNRRHGYTF	TGTGCCAGCAGTGGAGGAAACAGGAGACATGGCTACACCTTC
.	TRBV28	TRBJ2-7	.	CASSPSSYEQYF	TGTGCCAGCAGCCCATCCTCCTACGAGCAGTACTTC
.	TRBV6-4	TRBJ2-7	TRBD2	CASSASLAGGNEQYF	TGTGCCAGCAGTGCCTCCTTAGCGGGAGGAAACGAGCAGTACTTC
once	TRBV4-1	TRBJ1-5	.	CASSQVYGGGWPQHF	TGCGCCAGCAGCCAGGTATACGGTGGCGGGTGGCCCCAGCATTTT
.	TRBV2	TRBJ1-1	TRBD1	CASRGTGFDTEAFF	TGTGCCAGCAGGGGGACAGGGTTTGATACTGAAGCTTTCTTT
.	TRBV2	TRBJ2-3	TRBD1	CASSRDSTADTQYF	TGTGCCAGCAGCCGGGACAGCACCGCAGATACGCAGTATTTT
.	TRBV25-1	TRBJ1-1	TRBD1	CASRETGGMNTEAFF	TGTGCCAGCCGGGAGACAGGGGGCATGAACACTGAAGCTTTCTTT
.	TRBV18	TRBJ1-5	TRBD1	CASSSSGQGRQPQHF	TGTGCCAGCTCTTCATCGGGACAGGGGCGTCAGCCCCAGCATTTT
.	TRBV18	TRBJ2-7	.	CASSLGYYEQYF	TGTGCCAGCTCACTGGGCTACTACGAGCAGTACTTC
.	TRBV19	TRBJ2-7	.	CASSIRMSAASPYEQYF	TGTGCCAGTAGTATTAGGATGAGCGCCGCGTCCCCCTACGAGCAGTACTTC